This note documents a single T cell receptor beta chain sequence. Its antigen is as yet unknown. These data are taken from a study of CD8+CD57+ T cells in acquired aplastic anemia. Study at large: Sorted CD4+ and CD8+ cells gave a mean 3.2 ug DNA, range about 0.19 to 27.4 ug. Study outcomes and limitations: Controls did not differ significantly from patients in CD8+ Simpson's diversity. Overlapping CD8+ CDR3 repertoires of patients and controls contained twenty-nine shared sequences.

Genomic DNA served as template for TCR beta VDJ and CDR3 profiling. TCRdb ran MiXCR on the reads and lists one entry per CDR3 protein. This table holds 200,000 to 250,000 distinct CDR3 sequences, roughly two thirds found once. This CDR3 has 16 amino acids. Germline assignment: CDR1 SGDLS and CDR2 YYNGEE. The ends were cut back, 0 bases at V and 5 bases at J, with 15 bases in the middle. Whoever was chosen for sequencing had shown CD8+CD57+ cell expansion by flow cytometry. Patients uniformly had severe acquired aplastic anemia. The receptor was derived from a human donor with aplastic anemia. The chain joins TRBV9 to TRBJ2-1; D possibly matches TRBD1 or TRBD2 (5 bases each). The sequencing input was sorted CD4+, CD8+, or CD8+CD57+ T cells (not recorded which) from PBMCs. CDR3 protein: CASSVGGTGTDNEQFF. In nucleotides, the CDR3 is TGTGCCAGCAGCGTAGGAGGGACGGGGACGGACAATGAGCAGTTCTTC.